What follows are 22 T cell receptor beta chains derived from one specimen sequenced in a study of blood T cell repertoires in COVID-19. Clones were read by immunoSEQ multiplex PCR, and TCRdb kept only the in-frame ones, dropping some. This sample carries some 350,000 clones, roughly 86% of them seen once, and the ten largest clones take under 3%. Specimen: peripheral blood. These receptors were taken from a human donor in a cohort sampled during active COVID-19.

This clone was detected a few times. As DNA, the CDR3 is TGTGCCAGCAGTTACTCGAGCGGCTCTGGGGCCAACGTCCTGACTTTC. Protein product: CASSYSSGSGANVLTF. This sequence joins TRBV6-5 and TRBJ2-6; D is perhaps TRBD2 (5 bases). The CDR3 runs 16 residues. V shed 0 bases and J shed 0 bases, with 6 bases lying between them. The V gene's germline CDR1 is MNHEY and CDR2 SVGAGI.

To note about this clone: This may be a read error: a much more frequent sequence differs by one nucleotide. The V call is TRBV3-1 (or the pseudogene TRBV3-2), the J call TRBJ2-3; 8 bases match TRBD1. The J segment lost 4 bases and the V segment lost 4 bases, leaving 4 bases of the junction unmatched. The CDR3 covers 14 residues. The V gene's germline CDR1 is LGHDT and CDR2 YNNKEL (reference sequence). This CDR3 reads CASSPTGAPDTQYF. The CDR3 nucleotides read TGTGCCAGCAGCCCGACAGGGGCCCCAGATACGCAGTATTTT.

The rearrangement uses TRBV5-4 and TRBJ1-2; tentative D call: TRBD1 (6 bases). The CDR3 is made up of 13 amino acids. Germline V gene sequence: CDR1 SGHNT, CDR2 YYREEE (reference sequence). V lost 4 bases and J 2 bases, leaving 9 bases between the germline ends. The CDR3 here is CASSTGTNYGYTF. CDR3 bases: TGTGCCAGCAGCACCGGGACAAACTATGGCTACACCTTC.

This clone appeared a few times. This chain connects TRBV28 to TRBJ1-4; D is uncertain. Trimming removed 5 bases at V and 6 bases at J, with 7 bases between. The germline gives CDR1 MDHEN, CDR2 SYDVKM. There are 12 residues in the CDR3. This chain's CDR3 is CASSPTDEKLFF. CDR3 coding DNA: TGTGCCAGCAGTCCCACGGATGAAAAACTGTTTTTT.

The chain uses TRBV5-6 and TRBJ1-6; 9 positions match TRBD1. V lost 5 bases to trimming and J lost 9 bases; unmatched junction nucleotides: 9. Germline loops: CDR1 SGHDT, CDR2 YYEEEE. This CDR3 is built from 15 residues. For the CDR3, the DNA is TGTGCCAGCAGGCGTCCGGGACAGGGAGTTTCACCCCTCCACTTT. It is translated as CASRRPGQGVSPLHF.

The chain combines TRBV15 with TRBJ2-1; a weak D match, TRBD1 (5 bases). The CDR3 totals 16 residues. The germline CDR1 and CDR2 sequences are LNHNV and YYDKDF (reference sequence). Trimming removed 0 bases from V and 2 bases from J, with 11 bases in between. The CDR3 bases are TGTGCCACCAGCAGAGAAGGCAGGGTTACCTACAATGAGCAGTTCTTC. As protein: CATSREGRVTYNEQFF.

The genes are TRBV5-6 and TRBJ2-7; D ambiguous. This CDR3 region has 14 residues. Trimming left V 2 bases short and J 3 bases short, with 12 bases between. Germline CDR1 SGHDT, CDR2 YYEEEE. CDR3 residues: CASSLPNSYYEQYF. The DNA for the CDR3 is TGTGCCAGCAGCTTACCTAACTCTTACTACGAGCAGTACTTC. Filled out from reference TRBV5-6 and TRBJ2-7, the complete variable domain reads DAGVTQSPTHLIKTRGQQVTLRCSPKSGHDTVSWYQQALGQGPQFIFQYYEEEERQRGNFPDRFSGHQFPNYSSELNVNALLLGDSALYLCASSLPNSYYEQYFGPGTRLTVT.

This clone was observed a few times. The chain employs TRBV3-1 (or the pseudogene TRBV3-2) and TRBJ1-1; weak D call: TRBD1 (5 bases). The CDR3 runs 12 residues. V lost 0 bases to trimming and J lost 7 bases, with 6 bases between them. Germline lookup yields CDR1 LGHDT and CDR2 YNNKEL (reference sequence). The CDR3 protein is CASSQEQGEAFF. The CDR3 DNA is TGTGCCAGCAGCCAAGAGCAGGGTGAAGCTTTCTTT.

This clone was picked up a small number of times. This chain's CDR3 is CASSLAETSGGDSYNEQFF. CDR3 nucleotide sequence: TGCGCCAGCAGCTTGGCTGAGACTAGCGGGGGTGACTCCTACAATGAGCAGTTCTTC. The genes are TRBV5-1 and TRBJ2-1, with TRBD2 matching 12 bases. CDR1 is SGHRS and CDR2 is YFSETQ in the germline V gene. The CDR3 is made up of 19 amino acids. V gave up 0 bases and J gave up 0 bases; unmatched junction bases: 7.

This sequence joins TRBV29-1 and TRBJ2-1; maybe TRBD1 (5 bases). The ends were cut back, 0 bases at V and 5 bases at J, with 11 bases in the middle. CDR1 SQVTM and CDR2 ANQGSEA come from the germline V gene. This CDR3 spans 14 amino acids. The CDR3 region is CSVEDGKGNNEQFF. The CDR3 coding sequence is TGCAGCGTTGAAGATGGCAAGGGGAACAATGAGCAGTTCTTC.

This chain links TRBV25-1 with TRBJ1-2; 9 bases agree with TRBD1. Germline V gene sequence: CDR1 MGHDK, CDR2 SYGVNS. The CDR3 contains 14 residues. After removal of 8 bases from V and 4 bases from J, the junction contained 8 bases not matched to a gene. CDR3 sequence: CASYGTGSVYGYTF. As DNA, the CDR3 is TGTGCCAGCTACGGGACAGGGTCTGTCTATGGCTACACCTTC.

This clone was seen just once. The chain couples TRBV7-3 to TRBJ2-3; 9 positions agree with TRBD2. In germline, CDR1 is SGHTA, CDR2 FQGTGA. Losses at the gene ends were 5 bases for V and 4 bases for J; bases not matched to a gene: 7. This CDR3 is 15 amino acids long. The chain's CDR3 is CASSRAGLAADTQYF. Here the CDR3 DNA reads TGTGCCAGCAGCCGAGCGGGACTAGCAGCAGATACGCAGTATTTT.

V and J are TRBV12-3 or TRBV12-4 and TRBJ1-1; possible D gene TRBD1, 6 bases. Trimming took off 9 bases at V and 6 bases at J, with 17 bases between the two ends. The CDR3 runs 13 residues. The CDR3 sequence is CASSGTRVAEAFF. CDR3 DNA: TGTGCCAGTTCCGGGACAAGAGTTGCTGAAGCTTTCTTT.

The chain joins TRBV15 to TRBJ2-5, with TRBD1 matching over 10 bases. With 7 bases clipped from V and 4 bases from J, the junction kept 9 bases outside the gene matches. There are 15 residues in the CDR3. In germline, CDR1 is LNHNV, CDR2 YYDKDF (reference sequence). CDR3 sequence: CATTVNRDRGETQYF. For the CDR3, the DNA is TGTGCCACCACCGTGAACCGGGACAGGGGAGAGACCCAGTACTTC.

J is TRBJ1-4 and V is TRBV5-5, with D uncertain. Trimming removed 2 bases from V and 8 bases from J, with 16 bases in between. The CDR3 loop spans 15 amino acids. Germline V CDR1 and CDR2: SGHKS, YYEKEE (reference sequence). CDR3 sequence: CASSFGPGFMEKLFF. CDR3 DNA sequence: TGTGCCAGCAGCTTCGGCCCGGGGTTTATGGAAAAACTGTTTTTT.

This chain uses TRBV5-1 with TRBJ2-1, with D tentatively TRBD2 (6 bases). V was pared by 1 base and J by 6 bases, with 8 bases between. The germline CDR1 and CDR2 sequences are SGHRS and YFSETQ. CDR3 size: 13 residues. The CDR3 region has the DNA TGCGCCAGCAGCTTGACGGGGGTCAATGAGCAGTTCTTC. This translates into CASSLTGVNEQFF.

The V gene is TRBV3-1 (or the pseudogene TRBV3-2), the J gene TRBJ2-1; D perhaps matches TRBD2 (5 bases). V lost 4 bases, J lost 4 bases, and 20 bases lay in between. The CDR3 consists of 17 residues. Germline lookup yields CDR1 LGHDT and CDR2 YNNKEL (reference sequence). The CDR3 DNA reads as TGTGCCAGCAGCCCCAGAAGTGGGAGACTACCGTACAATGAGCAGTTCTTC. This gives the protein CASSPRSGRLPYNEQFF.

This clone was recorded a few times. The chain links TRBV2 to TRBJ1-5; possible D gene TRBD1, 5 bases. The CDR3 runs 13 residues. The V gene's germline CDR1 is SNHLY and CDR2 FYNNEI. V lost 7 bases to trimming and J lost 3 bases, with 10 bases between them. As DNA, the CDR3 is TGTGCCAGCATGGCAGGGTACAATCAGCCCCAGCATTTT. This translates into CASMAGYNQPQHF.

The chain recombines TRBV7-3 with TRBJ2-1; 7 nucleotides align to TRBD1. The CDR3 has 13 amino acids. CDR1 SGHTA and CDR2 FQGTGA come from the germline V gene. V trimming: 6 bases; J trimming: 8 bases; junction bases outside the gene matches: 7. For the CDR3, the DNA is TGTGCCAGCAGTTCCGACAGGGAAGATGAGCAGTTCTTC. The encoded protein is CASSSDREDEQFF.

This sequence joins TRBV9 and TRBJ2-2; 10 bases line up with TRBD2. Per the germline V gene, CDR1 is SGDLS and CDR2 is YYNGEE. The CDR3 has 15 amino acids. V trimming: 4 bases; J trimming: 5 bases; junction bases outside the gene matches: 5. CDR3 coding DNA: TGTGCCAGCAGCTCCATAGCGGGAGGTACCGGGGAGCTGTTTTTT. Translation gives CASSSIAGGTGELFF.

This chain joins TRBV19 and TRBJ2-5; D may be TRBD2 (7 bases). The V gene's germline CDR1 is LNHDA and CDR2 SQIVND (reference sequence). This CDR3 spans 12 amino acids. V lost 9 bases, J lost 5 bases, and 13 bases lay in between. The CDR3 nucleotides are TGTGCCAGCCGGGGGGCGGAGGAGACCCAGTACTTC. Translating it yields CASRGAEETQYF.

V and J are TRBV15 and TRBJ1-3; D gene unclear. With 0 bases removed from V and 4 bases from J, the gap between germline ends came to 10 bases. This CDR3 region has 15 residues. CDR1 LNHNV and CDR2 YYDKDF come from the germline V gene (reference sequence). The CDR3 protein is CATSRDRGFGNTIYF. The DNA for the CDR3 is TGTGCCACCAGCAGAGATCGCGGGTTCGGAAACACCATATATTTT. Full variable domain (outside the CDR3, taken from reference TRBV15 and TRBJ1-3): DAMVIQNPRYQVTQFGKPVTLSCSQTLNHNVMYWYQQKSSQAPKLLFHYYDKDFNNEADTPDNFQSRRPNTSFCFLDIRSPGLGDTAMYLCATSRDRGFGNTIYFGEGSWLTVV.